This T cell receptor beta chain is drawn from a study of T cells expressing NK-cell markers. On the study more broadly: The TCR beta repertoires originated in sorted CD3+CD56+NKG2C+, CD3+CD56+NKG2C- and CD3+CD56-NKG2C+ T cells. Seven of eight sequenced donors tested HCMV-seropositive; one tested seronegative.

In germline, CDR1 is SGHVS, CDR2 FNYEAQ. This CDR3 comprises 16 residues. Findings and limits, study-wide: Top CD8+ clonotypes included the dominant CD3+CD56+NKG2C+ clonotypes in a handful of donors.

5'RACE template switching with UMIs generated TCR beta cDNA. Using the 5' RACE reads, TCRdb records one entry per CDR3 protein without DNA. This repertoire includes some 280,000 distinct CDR3 sequences. Worth noting for this clonotype: The antigen remains undetermined.

The specimen sequenced was blood T cells: a sorted CD56 or NKG2C T cell subset, CD4+ or CD8+ T cells, or bulk PBMC T cells (not recorded which). The V call is TRBV7-6, the J call TRBJ2-1; TCRdb's assignment of TRBD2 cannot be checked, as there is no DNA. The sequence was obtained from a man aged 18 to 35 in good health. The CDR3 sequence: CASSPQTSGSANEQFF.